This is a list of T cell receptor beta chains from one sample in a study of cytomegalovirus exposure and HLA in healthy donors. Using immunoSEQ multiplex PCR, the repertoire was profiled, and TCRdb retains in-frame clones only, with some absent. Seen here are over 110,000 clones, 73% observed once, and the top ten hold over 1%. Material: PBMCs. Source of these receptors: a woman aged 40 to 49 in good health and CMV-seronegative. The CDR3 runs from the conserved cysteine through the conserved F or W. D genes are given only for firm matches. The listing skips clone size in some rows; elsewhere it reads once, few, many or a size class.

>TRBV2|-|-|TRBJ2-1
TGTGCCAGCAGGGCACAGGGCCAACGGAGGTTCTTC
CASRAQGQRRFF
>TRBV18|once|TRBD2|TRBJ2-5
TGTGCCAGCTCACCGCCCGGACTAGCGGGGGGAGAGACCCAGTACTTC
CASSPPGLAGGETQYF
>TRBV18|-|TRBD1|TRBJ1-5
TGTGCCAGCTCAACAGGGGGCAATCAGCCCCAGCATTTT
CASSTGGNQPQHF
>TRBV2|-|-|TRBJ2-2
TGTGCCAGCAGTGAATCTATAACGAACACCGGGGAGCTGTTTTTT
CASSESITNTGELFF
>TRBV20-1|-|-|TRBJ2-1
TGCAGTGCTAGGCGAACAGAGGAGCAGTTCTTC
CSARRTEEQFF
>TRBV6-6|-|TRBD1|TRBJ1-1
TGTGCCAGCAGTTTCCGGACAGGGCCGAACACTGAAGCTTTCTTT
CASSFRTGPNTEAFF
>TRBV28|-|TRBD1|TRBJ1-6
TGTGCCAGCAGTTCCGCCGGGACAGGGGGTTCACCCCTCCACTTT
CASSSAGTGGSPLHF
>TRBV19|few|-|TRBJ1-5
TGTGCCAGTAGTTGGTCAGGGAACAATCAGCCCCAGCATTTT
CASSWSGNNQPQHF
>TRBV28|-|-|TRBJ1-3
TGTGCCAGCAGTCGACCTCTGGACCGGGGGTCTGGAAACACCATATATTTT
CASSRPLDRGSGNTIYF
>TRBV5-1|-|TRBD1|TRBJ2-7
TGCGCCAGCAGCCTGGGGGGACAGGGGGCCCACGAGCAGTACTTC
CASSLGGQGAHEQYF
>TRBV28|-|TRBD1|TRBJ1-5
TGTGCCAGCAGTTTAGATCAAGCGACAGGGGGCATTCAGCCCCAGCATTTT
CASSLDQATGGIQPQHF
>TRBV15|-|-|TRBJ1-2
TGTGCCACCAGCAGAGGGGGGACACGTAATGGCTACACCTTC
CATSRGGTRNGYTF
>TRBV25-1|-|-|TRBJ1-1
TGTGCCAGCAGTGAAAGGCGGGTTTTTGGACTTTCTGTCTCGGGAGCTTTCTTT
CASSERRVFGLSVSGAFF
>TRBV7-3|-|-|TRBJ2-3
TGTGCCAGCAGCCAGGACACCAGCACAGATACGCAGTATTTT
CASSQDTSTDTQYF
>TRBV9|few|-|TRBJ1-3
TGTGCCAGCAGCGACCCTACAGGGAACTCTGGAAACACCATATATTTT
CASSDPTGNSGNTIYF
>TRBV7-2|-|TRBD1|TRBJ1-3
TGTGCCAGCAGCTTAAGACAGGGACCCTCTGGAAACACCATATATTTT
CASSLRQGPSGNTIYF